The 18 T cell receptor beta chains below were found in one sample sequenced in a study of blood T cell repertoires in COVID-19. TCRdb's table, derived via immunoSEQ multiplex PCR, lists solely in-frame clones and lacks some. The sample contains about 400,000 clones, 85% to 90% of which appear only once. Sequenced material: PBMCs or T cells enriched from blood (not recorded which). These receptors were collected from a woman aged 30 to 39 who had recovered from COVID-19.

This chain uses TRBV3-1 (or the pseudogene TRBV3-2) with TRBJ2-7; possible D gene TRBD2, 5 bases. Between the trimmed V and J ends, which lost 3 bases and 0 bases, there was a span of 12 bases. Germline V gene sequence: CDR1 LGHDT, CDR2 YNNKEL (reference sequence). CDR3 length equals 15 residues. The CDR3 reads CASSQKPSPSYEQYF. The CDR3 DNA sequence: TGTGCCAGCAGCCAGAAGCCTAGCCCCTCCTACGAGCAGTACTTC.

The chain couples TRBV19 to TRBJ1-2; TRBD1 matches at 8 bases. From germline, CDR1 is LNHDA and CDR2 SQIVND (reference sequence). Trimming at V came to 6 bases and at J to 11 bases, leaving 8 bases not matched to a gene. This CDR3 is 12 amino acids long. The CDR3 reads CASSPGTGRYTF. The CDR3 DNA reads TGTGCCAGTAGCCCCGGGACAGGTCGATACACCTTC. Drawing the rest from reference TRBV19 and TRBJ1-2, the complete variable domain is DGGITQSPKYLFRKEGQNVTLSCEQNLNHDAMYWYRQDPGQGLRLIYYSQIVNDFQKGDIAEGYSVSREKKESFPLTVTSAQKNPTAFYLCASSPGTGRYTFGSGTRLTVV.

This chain connects TRBV28 to TRBJ1-5; D is uncertain. This CDR3 has 14 amino acids. The V end was cut by 7 bases, the J end by 0 bases, with 10 bases between. CDR1 MDHEN and CDR2 SYDVKM come from the germline V gene. Here the CDR3 reads CASNLLNSNQPQHF. The CDR3 DNA sequence: TGTGCCAGCAACCTGCTAAATAGCAATCAGCCCCAGCATTTT.

V is TRBV28 and J is TRBJ1-2; tentatively, D is TRBD1 (6 bases). The CDR3 runs to 14 residues. CDR1 and CDR2 from the germline V gene are MDHEN and SYDVKM. The V end was cut by 2 bases, the J end by 7 bases, with 14 bases between. The CDR3 DNA reads TGTGCCAGCAGTTTAACCGGGACATCGGCTGGCTACACCTTC. Translated: CASSLTGTSAGYTF.

CDR3 protein: CAISGRDRAFYGYTF. Here the CDR3 DNA reads TGTGCCATCAGTGGTCGCGACAGAGCCTTCTATGGCTACACCTTC. The chain uses TRBV10-3 and TRBJ1-2, with D possibly matching TRBD1 (5 bases). Trimming cost V 4 bases and J 4 bases, with 16 bases left between them. CDR1 is ENHRY, CDR2 SYGVKD, per germline. The CDR3 is made up of 15 amino acids.

This chain joins TRBV5-6 and TRBJ1-4; TRBD1 matches 8 bases. Trimming removed 5 bases from V and 6 bases from J; junction bases left unmatched: 6. The CDR3 has 14 amino acids. In germline, CDR1 is SGHDT, CDR2 YYEEEE. In nucleotides, the CDR3 is TGTGCCAGCAGTTTCGGGACAGGCCATGAAAAACTGTTTTTT. Its protein product is CASSFGTGHEKLFF.

The J gene is TRBJ1-1, the V gene TRBV3-1 (or the pseudogene TRBV3-2); D is ambiguous. CDR1 and CDR2 (germline): LGHDT, YNNKEL (reference sequence). CDR3 length: 13 amino acids. Trimming took 4 bases from V and 1 from J, leaving 7 bases between them. CDR3 sequence: CASSLVRNTEAFF. DNA for the CDR3: TGTGCCAGCAGCCTTGTCAGGAACACTGAAGCTTTCTTT.

CDR3 region: CASSGRQGRETQYF. The CDR3 DNA sequence: TGTGCCAGTAGTGGGAGACAGGGACGAGAGACCCAGTACTTC. The V call is TRBV19, the J call TRBJ2-5; TRBD1 aligns across 7 bases. This CDR3 comprises 14 residues. Germline V gene data show CDR1 as LNHDA and CDR2 as SQIVND (reference sequence). V was clipped by 5 bases and J by 4 bases; unmatched bases: 7.

This clone was counted a single time. The chain links TRBV11-3 to TRBJ2-2, with 10 positions matching TRBD2. The germline CDR1 and CDR2 sequences are SGHNT and YENEEA. V shed 5 bases, J shed 4 bases, and the junction held 4 bases outside the gene matches. This CDR3 region has 15 residues. CDR3 protein: CASSPLAGGTGELFF. CDR3 in DNA: TGTGCCAGCAGCCCTTTAGCGGGAGGCACCGGGGAGCTGTTTTTT.

The rearrangement links TRBV19 to TRBJ1-6, with D tentatively TRBD1 (6 bases). From germline, CDR1 is LNHDA and CDR2 SQIVND (reference sequence). The V and J ends lost 6 bases and 5 bases respectively, with 8 bases between them. The CDR3 loop spans 13 amino acids. This chain's CDR3 is CASRDSHNSPLHF. CDR3 nucleotides: TGTGCCAGTAGGGACAGCCATAATTCACCCCTCCACTTT.

This clone was recorded a few times. The J gene is TRBJ1-1, the V gene TRBV11-2; D not certain. CDR3 length: 14 amino acids. Trimming took 5 bases from V and 2 from J, leaving 12 bases between them. The germline gives CDR1 SGHAT, CDR2 FQNNGV. The CDR3 sequence: CASSVGFSNTEAFF. CDR3 bases: TGTGCCAGCAGCGTAGGTTTCTCCAACACTGAAGCTTTCTTT. The entire variable domain, with the rest obtained from reference TRBV11-2 and TRBJ1-1, is as follows: EAGVAQSPRYKIIEKRQSVAFWCNPISGHATLYWYQQILGQGPKLLIQFQNNGVVDDSQLPKDRFSAERLKGVDSTLKIQPAKLEDSAVYLCASSVGFSNTEAFFGQGTRLTVV.

The chain links TRBV27 to TRBJ2-3; 13 nucleotides line up with TRBD2. The CDR3 extends over 17 amino acids. J lost 0 bases, V lost 5 bases, and 5 bases had no gene match. CDR1 and CDR2 (germline): MNHEY, SMNVEV (reference sequence). This chain's CDR3 is CASSAGLAGTSTDTQYF. CDR3 in DNA: TGTGCCAGCAGTGCGGGACTAGCGGGGACTAGCACAGATACGCAGTATTTT.

This chain uses TRBV12-5 with TRBJ2-7; a weak D match, TRBD2 (6 bases). This CDR3 is built from 13 residues. Germline-derived CDR1 and CDR2 are LGHNT and FRNRAP. Trimming removed 7 bases from V and 8 bases from J, with 18 bases in between. The CDR3 protein is CASALSGVDQQYF. In nucleotides, the CDR3 is TGTGCTAGTGCCTTGTCGGGGGTTGACCAGCAGTACTTC. Combining the CDR3 with reference TRBV12-5 and TRBJ2-7 gives the whole variable domain DARVTQTPRHKVTEMGQEVTMRCQPILGHNTVFWYRQTMMQGLELLAYFRNRAPLDDSGMPKDRFSAEMPDATLATLKIQPSEPRDSAVYFCASALSGVDQQYFGPGTRLTVT.

The rearrangement uses TRBV30 and TRBJ2-7, with 10 bases aligning to TRBD2. The trim removed 3 bases at V and 7 bases at J, leaving 9 bases unmatched. The germline CDR1 and CDR2 sequences are GTSNPN and SVGIG (reference sequence). The CDR3 spans 14 residues. The CDR3 spells CAWSGSGGAKEQYF. The CDR3 DNA reads as TGTGCCTGGAGCGGGAGCGGGGGGGCTAAAGAGCAGTACTTC. Using reference TRBV30 and TRBJ2-7 for the parts outside the CDR3, the full variable domain is SQTIHQWPATLVQPVGSPLSLECTVEGTSNPNLYWYRQAAGRGLQLLFYSVGIGQISSEVPQNLSASRPQDRQFILSSKKLLLSDSGFYLCAWSGSGGAKEQYFGPGTRLTVT.

The chain couples TRBV28 to TRBJ2-1; the match to TRBD2 covers 12 bases. Germline V gene lookup returns CDR1 MDHEN and CDR2 SYDVKM. The V and J ends lost 4 bases and 1 base, in that order; junction bases with no gene match: 5. This CDR3 region has 17 residues. CDR3 bases: TGTGCCAGCAGTTCCAGAGGACTAGCGGGATCCTACAATGAGCAGTTCTTC. Protein: CASSSRGLAGSYNEQFF. Based on the CDR3 plus reference TRBV28 and TRBJ2-1, the full variable domain is DVKVTQSSRYLVKRTGEKVFLECVQDMDHENMFWYRQDPGLGLRLIYFSYDVKMKEKGDIPEGYSVSREKKERFSLILESASTNQTSMYLCASSSRGLAGSYNEQFFGPGTRLTVL.

The rearrangement uses TRBV24-1 and TRBJ1-3; no clear D. The germline V and J ends were trimmed by 6 bases and 0 bases, with 17 bases remaining between them. CDR1 is KGHDR, CDR2 SFDVKD, per germline. The CDR3 runs 17 residues. The CDR3 DNA reads TGTGCCACCAGTAACAGTCCCGTCTCATACTCTGGAAACACCATATATTTT. Residues: CATSNSPVSYSGNTIYF.

V is TRBV21-1 and J is TRBJ2-3; no check of the table's D call, TRBD2, against the DNA was made. TRBV21-1 represents a pseudogene. This CDR3 has 17 residues. DNA for the CDR3: TGTGCCAGCAGCAGTGGACTAGCGGGGTCAGACACAGATACGCAGTATTTT. It encodes CASSSGLAGSDTDTQYF.

The rearrangement links TRBV19 to TRBJ2-1; 7 bases align to TRBD1. Looked up from germline, CDR1 is LNHDA and CDR2 is SQIVND (reference sequence). With V trimmed by 9 bases and J by 0 bases, 14 bases remained unmatched. The CDR3 length is 17 residues. The CDR3 spells CASRTGEGYSSYNEQFF. CDR3 bases: TGTGCCAGCCGAACAGGGGAAGGTTATAGCTCCTACAATGAGCAGTTCTTC.